The clone carrying this T cell receptor (beta chain) has a count of ten or more. The antigen remains undetermined. The data were obtained in a study of T-cell reconstitution after alpha-beta-depleted transplantation in children. Broader study findings: About two months after transplant, alpha-beta T cells reportedly came from several hundred expanded graft clones.

Trimming took off 10 bases at V and 0 bases at J, with 15 bases between the two ends. Germline lookup yields CDR1 ENHRY and CDR2 SYGVKD. The CDR3 runs 15 residues. TCRbeta library preparation incorporated unique molecular identifiers. TCRdb itself ran the PCR reads through MiXCR, one entry per CDR3 protein. Of fewer than 350,000 distinct CDR3 sequences listed, 10% were seen once; the top ten hold around 7.6%. The rearrangement joins TRBV10-3 to TRBJ2-2; no reliable D call. Material: PBMCs, obtained before TCRalphabeta/CD19-depleted stem cell transplant. The sequence was collected from a boy in the first two years of life with acute myeloid leukemia, due to receive a stem cell transplant. DNA for the CDR3: TGTGCCACTCGAGTCCGCGGACCGAACACCGGGGAGCTGTTTTTT. Its translation: CATRVRGPNTGELFF.